A selection of T cell receptor beta chains follows, all from one sample in a study of regulatory T cells. TCRdb keeps only in-frame clones here, not all; method: immunoSEQ multiplex PCR. The profile shows over 35,000 clones, about 88% of them singletons. The specimen sequenced was conventional CD4+ T cells sorted from blood. These receptors were taken from a person aged 18-29 years with CD3G deficiency. The conserved cysteine and the conserved F or W are not part of the CDR3 here. A D gene is named only where the DNA matches it firmly. Some rows have no size entry. The others give once, few or many, or a class for an expanded clone.

TRBV5-1,TRBJ1-1,.,.,ASSLDTLGSTEAF
TRBV7-8,TRBJ1-1,.,.,ASSLFQNTEAF
TRBV27,TRBJ1-4,.,.,ASSRRMDAPELF
TRBV19,TRBJ1-2,.,few,ASSTRRGSGGYT
TRBV28,TRBJ2-1,TRBD1,.,ASKSGRQGYFYNEQF
TRBV6-1,TRBJ2-7,.,.,ASSRGTYEQY
TRBV10-3,TRBJ2-7,TRBD1,.,AIGDRVGEQY
TRBV6-1,TRBJ2-6,.,.,ASSAFREANVLT
TRBV5-1,TRBJ2-1,.,.,ASSLVSGAYNEQF
TRBV19,TRBJ2-2,.,.,ATAGPTTGELF
TRBV6-6,TRBJ1-1,.,.,ASSRGGGNTEAF
TRBV28,TRBJ2-2,TRBD1,.,ASSAPGQRTGELF
TRBV6-1,TRBJ1-1,TRBD1,once,ASRAWTGGTEAF
TRBV10-2,TRBJ2-2,.,once,ASREGAIRRELF
TRBV28,TRBJ1-5,TRBD1,.,ATLRQGSNQPQH
TRBV9,TRBJ2-7,.,.,ASSVVVGRWSSYEQY
TRBV6-1,TRBJ2-7,.,.,ASLTATGRNEQY
TRBV5-1,TRBJ2-7,.,.,ASSLAPGDYEQY
TRBV18,TRBJ1-1,.,.,ASSLEWGEAF
TRBV6-1,TRBJ2-7,.,.,ASSERQVEQY
TRBV18,TRBJ2-5,TRBD1,.,ASSGTVGTQY
TRBV6-1,TRBJ1-2,.,.,ASRRWSGDYGYT
TRBV6-1,TRBJ2-7,TRBD2,.,ASRGGTSLGFEQY
TRBV28,TRBJ2-5,TRBD1,.,ASSSSGGRETQY
TRBV5-1,TRBJ2-1,TRBD2,.,ASSLATSGRNEQF
TRBV18,TRBJ2-1,TRBD2,.,ASSPKKIAGRNEQF
TRBV28,TRBJ2-7,.,.,ASSRGTVEQY
TRBV6-1,TRBJ1-5,TRBD1,.,ASSVGQGDNQPQH
TRBV7-8,TRBJ2-2,.,.,ASSFSSGGGGELF
TRBV18,TRBJ2-5,.,.,ASSPTPSGTQY
TRBV6-1,TRBJ2-1,.,.,ASSEPDTEQF
TRBV19,TRBJ2-2,.,.,ASSISGSTGELF
TRBV5-1,TRBJ2-2,.,.,ASSLEGRPGELF
TRBV5-1,TRBJ2-1,TRBD2,.,ASSSTGTSGSLF
TRBV28,TRBJ2-2,.,few,ASSSGQNTGELF
TRBV7-9,TRBJ2-3,TRBD2,.,ASSRAVAGTDTQY
TRBV19,TRBJ1-1,.,once,ASSFRQRDTEAF
TRBV28,TRBJ2-2,TRBD1,.,ASSSAGTGGDTGELF
TRBV6-6,TRBJ2-6,.,once,ASSRTSSGANVLT
TRBV29-1,TRBJ1-1,.,.,SPDNLDGNTEAF
TRBV5-1,TRBJ2-2,TRBD1,.,ASSLMGTGIAGELF
TRBV18,TRBJ2-1,TRBD1,.,ASSPDRGTHEQF
TRBV6-5,TRBJ1-2,.,.,ASNPDGSYGYT
TRBV5-1,TRBJ2-3,.,.,ASSLAESGTQY
TRBV28,TRBJ1-5,.,.,ASSSHHQPQH
TRBV28,TRBJ1-5,.,.,ASRRDGNQPQH
TRBV28,TRBJ2-7,.,.,ASSSSGSNPYEQY
TRBV28,TRBJ2-5,TRBD1,.,ASSLGTVQETQY
TRBV7-2,TRBJ2-7,.,once,ASSLVGGLSYEQY
TRBV6-6,TRBJ2-3,.,.,ASSKGDSQDTQY
TRBV20-1,TRBJ2-7,.,.,SQGPYEQY
TRBV28,TRBJ1-2,.,.,ASRPGLNYGYT
TRBV28,TRBJ2-7,.,.,ASSSPTKQY
TRBV10-3,TRBJ2-4,TRBD2,.,AISEEGGGIQY
TRBV27,TRBJ1-2,.,.,ASSRSST
TRBV10-3,TRBJ2-7,.,.,AISPRDGKYEQY
TRBV6-4,TRBJ2-1,TRBD2,.,ASSDFERGSYNEQF
TRBV28,TRBJ2-6,.,.,ASSKPRGDSGANVLT
TRBV18,TRBJ2-3,TRBD2,.,ASSLRGGPTDTQY
TRBV19,TRBJ2-6,.,.,ASSRDAGSGANVLT